The rows below give T cell receptor beta chains drawn from one sample of a study of cytomegalovirus exposure and HLA in healthy donors. The data were produced by immunoSEQ multiplex PCR, yet TCRdb's version contains in-frame clones alone and is incomplete. The sample yields approximately 75,000 clones, around 83% seen once. Sequenced sample: PBMCs. These receptors all stem from a man between 65 and 85 years old in good health and CMV-seropositive. Both conserved end residues are part of each CDR3. A D gene is named only where the DNA matches it firmly. Only some rows state a clone size, as once, few, many or a class for expanded clones.

TRBD1	TRBV11-2	.	TRBJ1-1	TGTGCCAGCAGTTGGACAGGGGAGAACACTGAAGCTTTCTTT	CASSWTGENTEAFF
TRBD2	TRBV9	.	TRBJ2-1	TGTGCCAGCAGCGTGAGCGGGACTAGTGATGAGCAGTTCTTC	CASSVSGTSDEQFF
TRBD1	TRBV19	.	TRBJ1-3	TGTGCCAGTAGTATAGGACTCGGGACAGCGAGAAACACCATATATTTT	CASSIGLGTARNTIYF
TRBD2	TRBV30	.	TRBJ2-1	TGTGCCTGGAGTGTACGAGTTAGCGGGGGCCTCTACAATGAGCAGTTCTTC	CAWSVRVSGGLYNEQFF
TRBD1	TRBV5-1	.	TRBJ1-4	TGCGCCAGCAGCTTGGACAGGGGCGCCGCGACGGAAAAACTGTTTTTT	CASSLDRGAATEKLFF
TRBD2	TRBV30	.	TRBJ2-2	TGTGCCTGGCTGCCGGGACTACCCACCGGGGAGCTGTTTTTT	CAWLPGLPTGELFF
TRBD1	TRBV18	.	TRBJ1-4	TGTGCCAGCTCACCGGGACAGTATAATGAAAAACTGTTTTTT	CASSPGQYNEKLFF
.	TRBV7-9	few	TRBJ1-1	TGTGCCAGCAGCTTAGGGCACCCGAACACTGAAGCTTTCTTT	CASSLGHPNTEAFF
.	TRBV7-9	.	TRBJ2-1	TGTGCCAGCAGCCCGGGGGTAAACAACAATGAGCAGTTCTTC	CASSPGVNNNEQFF
TRBD1	TRBV4-1	.	TRBJ2-2	TGCGCCAGCAGCCAAGGCACAGGGGATTTCACCGGGGAGCTGTTTTTT	CASSQGTGDFTGELFF
.	TRBV11-2	.	TRBJ2-3	TGTGCCAGCAGCCTTTTGAGGGCTGAAGCAGATACGCAGTATTTT	CASSLLRAEADTQYF
.	TRBV7-2	.	TRBJ2-7	TGTGCCAGCAGCATCCTCTCCTACGAGCAGTACTTC	CASSILSYEQYF
.	TRBV7-9	once	TRBJ2-7	TGTGCCAGCAGCTCGCAGGGCGAGCAGTACTTC	CASSSQGEQYF
TRBD1	TRBV19	.	TRBJ1-2	TGTGCCAGTAGTATTGGAGGACAGGGAGGCTATGGCTACACCTTC	CASSIGGQGGYGYTF
.	TRBV21-1	.	TRBJ1-5	TGTGCCAGCAGCAAAAATAACAGGGAAGCAGATCAGCCCCAGCATTTT	CASSKNNREADQPQHF
.	TRBV9	.	TRBJ1-2	TGTGCCAGCAGCCCGCGTGGGGGGGAAAGTCGGTCAGGGGGCTACACCTTC	CASSPRGGESRSGGYTF
.	TRBV5-1	.	TRBJ2-1	TGCGCCAGCAGCTTGGGACAGTCCTCCTACAATGAGCAGTTCTTC	CASSLGQSSYNEQFF
.	TRBV6-5	.	TRBJ1-1	TGTGCCAGCAGTTACAATCCGGGGAGCACTGAAGCTTTCTTT	CASSYNPGSTEAFF